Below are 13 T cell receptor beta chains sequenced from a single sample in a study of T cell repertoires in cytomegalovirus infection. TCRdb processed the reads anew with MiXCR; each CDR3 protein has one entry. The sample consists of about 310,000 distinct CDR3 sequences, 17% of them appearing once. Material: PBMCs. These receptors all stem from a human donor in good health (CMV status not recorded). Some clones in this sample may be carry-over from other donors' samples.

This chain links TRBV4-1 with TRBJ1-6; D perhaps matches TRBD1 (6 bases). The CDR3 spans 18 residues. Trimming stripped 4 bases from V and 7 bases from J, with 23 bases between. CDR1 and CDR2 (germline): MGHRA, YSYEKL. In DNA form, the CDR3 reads TGCGCCAGCAGCCCCATCTTGAGTATAGGCAGGGGAAATTCACCCCTCCACTTT. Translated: CASSPILSIGRGNSPLHF.

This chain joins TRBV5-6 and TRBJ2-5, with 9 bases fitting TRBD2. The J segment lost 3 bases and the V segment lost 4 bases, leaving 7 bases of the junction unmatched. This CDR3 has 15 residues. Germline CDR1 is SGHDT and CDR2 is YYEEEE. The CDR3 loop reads CASSPRRLAEETQYF. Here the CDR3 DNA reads TGTGCCAGCAGCCCCCGGAGACTAGCGGAAGAGACCCAGTACTTC.

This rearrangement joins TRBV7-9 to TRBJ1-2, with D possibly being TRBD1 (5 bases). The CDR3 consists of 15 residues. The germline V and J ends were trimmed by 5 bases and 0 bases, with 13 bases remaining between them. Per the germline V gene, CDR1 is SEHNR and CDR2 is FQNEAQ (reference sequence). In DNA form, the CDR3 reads TGTGCCAGCAGCCCCGGGGGGGGGGCTAACTATGGCTACACCTTC. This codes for CASSPGGGANYGYTF.

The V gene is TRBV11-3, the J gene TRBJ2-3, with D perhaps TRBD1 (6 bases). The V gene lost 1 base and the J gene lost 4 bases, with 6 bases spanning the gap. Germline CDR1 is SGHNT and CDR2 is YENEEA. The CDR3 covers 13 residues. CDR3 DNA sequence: TGTGCCAGCAGCTTAGGACAGGCAGATACGCAGTATTTT. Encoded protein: CASSLGQADTQYF.

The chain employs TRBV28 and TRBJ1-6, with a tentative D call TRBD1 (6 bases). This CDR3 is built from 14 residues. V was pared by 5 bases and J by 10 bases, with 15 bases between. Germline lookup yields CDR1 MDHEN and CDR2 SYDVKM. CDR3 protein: CASSPDRSKSPLHF. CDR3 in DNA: TGTGCCAGCAGTCCCGACAGGAGTAAGTCACCCCTCCACTTT.

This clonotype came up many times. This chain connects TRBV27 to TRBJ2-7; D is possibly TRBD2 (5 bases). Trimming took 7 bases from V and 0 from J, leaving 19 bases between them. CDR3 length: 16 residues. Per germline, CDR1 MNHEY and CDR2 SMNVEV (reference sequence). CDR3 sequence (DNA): TGTGCCAGCAACCGTAGGGCGGGTATTGGCTCCTACGAGCAGTACTTC. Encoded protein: CASNRRAGIGSYEQYF.

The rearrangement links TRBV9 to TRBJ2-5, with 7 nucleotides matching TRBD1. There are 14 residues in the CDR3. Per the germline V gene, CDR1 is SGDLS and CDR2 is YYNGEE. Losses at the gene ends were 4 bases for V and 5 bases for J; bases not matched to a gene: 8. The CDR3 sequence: CASSSGTARETQYF. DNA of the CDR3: TGTGCCAGCAGCTCCGGGACAGCGAGGGAGACCCAGTACTTC.

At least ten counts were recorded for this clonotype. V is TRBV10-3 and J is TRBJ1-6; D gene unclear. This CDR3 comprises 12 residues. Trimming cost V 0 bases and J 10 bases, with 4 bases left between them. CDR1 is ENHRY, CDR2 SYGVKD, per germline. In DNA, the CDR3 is TGTGCCATCAGTGAGTCTCAGTCACCCCTCCACTTT. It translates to CAISESQSPLHF.

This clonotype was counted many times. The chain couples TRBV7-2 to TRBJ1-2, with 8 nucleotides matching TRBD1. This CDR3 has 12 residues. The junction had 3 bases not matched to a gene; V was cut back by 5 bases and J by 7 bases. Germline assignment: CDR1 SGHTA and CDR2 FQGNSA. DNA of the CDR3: TGTGCCAGCAGCCGGACAGGGCTTGGCTACACCTTC. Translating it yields CASSRTGLGYTF. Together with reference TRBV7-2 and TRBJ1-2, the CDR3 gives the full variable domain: GAGVSQSPSNKVTEKGKDVELRCDPISGHTALYWYRQSLGQGLEFLIYFQGNSAPDKSGLPSDRFSAERTGGSVSTLTIQRTQQEDSAVYLCASSRTGLGYTFGSGTRLTVV.

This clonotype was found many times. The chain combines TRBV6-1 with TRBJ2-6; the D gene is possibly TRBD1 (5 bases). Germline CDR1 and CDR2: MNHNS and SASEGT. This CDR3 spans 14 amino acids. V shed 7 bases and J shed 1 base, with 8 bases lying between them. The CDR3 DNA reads TGTGCCAGCAAAGGGGTATCTGGGGCCAACGTCCTGACTTTC. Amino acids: CASKGVSGANVLTF.

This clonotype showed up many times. The CDR3 nucleotides read TGTGCCAGCAGCACGGATTCCTACAATGAGCAGTTCTTC. Amino acids: CASSTDSYNEQFF. The chain couples TRBV6-5 to TRBJ2-1, with unresolved D. V dropped 6 bases and J dropped 1 base, with 7 bases sitting between them. The CDR3 has 13 amino acids. Per germline, CDR1 MNHEY and CDR2 SVGAGI.

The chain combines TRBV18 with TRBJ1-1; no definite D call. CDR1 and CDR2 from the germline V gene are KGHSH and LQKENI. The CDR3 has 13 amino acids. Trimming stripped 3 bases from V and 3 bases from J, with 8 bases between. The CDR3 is CASSPMPDTEAFF. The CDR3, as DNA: TGTGCCAGCTCACCGATGCCAGACACTGAAGCTTTCTTT.

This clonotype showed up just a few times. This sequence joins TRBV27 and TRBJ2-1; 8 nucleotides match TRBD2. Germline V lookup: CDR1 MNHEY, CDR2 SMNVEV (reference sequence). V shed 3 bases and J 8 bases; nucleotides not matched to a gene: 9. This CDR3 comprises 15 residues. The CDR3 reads CASSFLSGGLDEQFF. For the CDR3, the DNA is TGTGCCAGCAGTTTTCTGAGCGGGGGTCTTGATGAGCAGTTCTTC.